One and the same sample provided the 14 T cell receptor beta chains below, sequenced in a study of cytomegalovirus exposure and HLA in healthy donors. The PCR was carried out with 60 Vbeta primers and 13 Jbeta primers. The repertoire was sequenced with immunoSEQ multiplex PCR; TCRdb's copy has only in-frame clones and lacks some. The table records some 150,000 clones, 80% to 90% of them present only once. The sequencing sample was made of PBMCs. The receptors were gathered from a woman in her late teens or twenties in good health and CMV-seronegative.

This clone showed up just a few times. This chain uses TRBV5-6 with TRBJ1-4; 7 nucleotides align to TRBD1. CDR1 SGHDT and CDR2 YYEEEE come from the germline V gene. The CDR3 length is 16 residues. The junction had 9 bases not matched to a gene; V was cut back by 3 bases and J by 4 bases. The CDR3 DNA sequence: TGTGCCAGCAGCTGGGACAGCGGAACAGTTAATGAAAAACTGTTTTTT. Amino acids: CASSWDSGTVNEKLFF.

The V and J genes are TRBV19 and TRBJ1-5; 8 bases fit TRBD1. The CDR3 has 16 amino acids. V dropped 5 bases and J dropped 2; count of bases not matched to a gene: 8. CDR1 and CDR2 from the germline V gene are LNHDA and SQIVND (reference sequence). CDR3 residues: CASSVYRGKRNQPQHF. CDR3 nucleotide sequence: TGTGCCAGTAGTGTTTACAGGGGGAAACGCAATCAGCCCCAGCATTTT.

The genes are TRBV4-2 and TRBJ1-3, with 7 positions matching TRBD1. Germline V gene sequence: CDR1 LGHNA, CDR2 YNFKEQ. Trimming cost V 4 bases and J 0 bases; bases outside gene matches: 6. The CDR3 is made up of 16 amino acids. CDR3 in amino acids: CASSLKTGSSGNTIYF. CDR3 bases: TGTGCCAGCAGCCTCAAGACAGGGAGCTCTGGAAACACCATATATTTT.

With respect to this clone: Sequence at one end of the junction differs from germline and may be a read error. The chain carries TRBV7-9 and TRBJ1-1, with a possible D match to TRBD1 (6 bases). The length of the CDR3 is 15 residues. Germline values: CDR1 SEHNR, CDR2 FQNEAQ (reference sequence). CDR3 amino acids: CSSSSPGHLNTEAFF. The CDR3, as DNA: TGTTCCAGCAGCTCCCCGGGACACCTGAACACTGAAGCTTTCTTT.

The rearrangement uses TRBV7-2 and TRBJ2-7; D gene unclear. This CDR3 contains 14 residues. Trimming left V 1 base short and J 7 bases short, with 14 bases between. CDR1 is SGHTA and CDR2 is FQGNSA in the germline V gene. The chain's CDR3 is CASSLGSQLWEQYF. The CDR3 DNA reads as TGTGCCAGCAGCTTAGGGTCCCAGTTGTGGGAGCAGTACTTC.

The chain combines TRBV21-1 with TRBJ2-7; the table's TRBD2 call for D was not verified on the DNA. TRBV21-1 corresponds to a pseudogene. This CDR3 region has 17 residues. The CDR3 reads CASSSLSGRAFSYEQYF. Here the CDR3 DNA reads TGTGCCAGCAGCAGCCTTAGCGGGAGGGCCTTTTCCTACGAGCAGTACTTC.

The chain recombines TRBV28 with TRBJ2-3; perhaps TRBD1 as D (5 bases). The CDR3 is 12 amino acids. With 5 bases removed from V and 7 bases from J, the gap between germline ends came to 10 bases. Germline assignment: CDR1 MDHEN and CDR2 SYDVKM. The CDR3 sequence: CASSITGYTQYF. DNA for the CDR3: TGTGCCAGCAGTATCACAGGCTATACGCAGTATTTT.

The chain couples TRBV4-1 to TRBJ2-6; TRBD2 is a possible D gene (6 bases). Deletions cut 2 bases from V and 0 bases from J, with 14 bases between. The germline V gene has CDR1 MGHRA and CDR2 YSYEKL. The CDR3 totals 18 residues. The CDR3 DNA follows: TGCGCCAGCAGCCAACTTCGGGACTCAAGCTCTGGGGCCAACGTCCTGACTTTC. Amino acids: CASSQLRDSSSGANVLTF.

This sequence joins TRBV7-2 and TRBJ2-4, with D possibly matching TRBD1 (5 bases). Trimming took off 3 bases at V and 9 bases at J, with 12 bases between the two ends. Germline V gives CDR1 SGHTA, CDR2 FQGNSA. The CDR3 consists of 13 residues. The CDR3 region has the DNA TGTGCCAGCAGCTTCCCAGGGTTAGGCATTCAGTACTTC. The encoded protein is CASSFPGLGIQYF.

V gene TRBV14 combines with J gene TRBJ1-2; D perhaps matches TRBD1 (6 bases). The V end was cut by 0 bases, the J end by 6 bases, with 17 bases between. CDR1 is SGHDN and CDR2 is FVKESK in the germline V gene. The CDR3 runs to 16 residues. CDR3 DNA sequence: TGTGCCAGCAGCCAAGACTGGGCTCTGAGGACAGATGGCTACACCTTC. Translation: CASSQDWALRTDGYTF.

This CDR3 reads CATRTMGRDSEAFF. The CDR3 bases are TGTGCCACACGGACAATGGGGAGGGACTCTGAAGCTTTCTTT. The chain links TRBV10-3 to TRBJ1-1, with D perhaps matching TRBD1 (5 bases). The V end was cut by 10 bases, the J end by 6 bases, with 21 bases between. CDR1 is ENHRY and CDR2 is SYGVKD in the germline V gene. CDR3 length: 14 amino acids.

This clone was observed a single time. The V gene is TRBV7-6, the J gene TRBJ2-2, with 12 bases matching TRBD2. Germline CDR1 reads SGHVS; CDR2 reads FNYEAQ. Trimming at V came to 0 bases and at J to 1 base, leaving 3 bases not matched to a gene. This CDR3 is 18 amino acids long. CDR3 sequence reads: CASSLAPTSGRNTGELFF. CDR3 sequence (DNA): TGTGCCAGCAGCTTAGCGCCGACTAGCGGGAGGAACACCGGGGAGCTGTTTTTT.

The chain couples TRBV11-3 to TRBJ2-1; 13 nucleotides line up with TRBD2. CDR3 length equals 19 residues. The V gene's germline CDR1 is SGHNT and CDR2 YENEEA. The ends lost 1 base at V and 6 bases at J; junction bases unmatched: 12. The CDR3 protein is CASSLGGLAGHPTRNEQFF. The CDR3 DNA sequence: TGTGCCAGCAGCTTAGGGGGACTAGCGGGACACCCCACCCGCAATGAGCAGTTCTTC.

The gene calls are TRBV30 and TRBJ1-2; TRBD1 aligns across 7 bases. The CDR3 loop spans 14 amino acids. Unmatched junction bases numbered 6, after V lost 0 bases and J lost 5 bases. The V gene's germline CDR1 is GTSNPN and CDR2 SVGIG (reference sequence). CDR3 in DNA: TGTGCCTGGAGTGTAACGGACAGGCTTTATGGCTACACCTTC. Its translation is CAWSVTDRLYGYTF.